The 4 T cell receptor beta chains presented below share a single source sample, sequenced in a study of identical twins. TCRdb re-derived calls from the 5' RACE reads in MiXCR, one entry per CDR3 protein. The table lists 250,000 to 350,000 distinct CDR3 sequences, around 8.8% of them singletons. This sample also appeared in a second study, on yellow fever vaccine responses in identical twins.

The specimen was memory (CD45RO+) T cells sorted from blood. Receptors originate from a woman between 18 and 29 years old in good health.

This clonotype was observed a few times. The V call is TRBV29-1, the J call TRBJ2-3; tentative D call: TRBD2 (6 bases). Germline-derived CDR1 and CDR2 are SQVTM and ANQGSEA. Trimming removed 4 bases from V and 6 bases from J, with 17 bases in between. The CDR3 spans 14 residues. CDR3 in amino acids: CSVVFVVGSDTQYF. CDR3 DNA sequence: TGCAGCGTTGTTTTTGTTGTCGGGAGTGATACGCAGTATTTT.

This clonotype has just a few counts. The chain recombines TRBV3-1 with TRBJ2-3, with TRBD1 matching 7 bases. Germline V lookup: CDR1 LGHDT, CDR2 YNNKEL (reference sequence). Trimming took 3 bases from V and 2 from J; bases not matched to a gene: 5. There are 15 residues in the CDR3. The CDR3 DNA is TGTGCCAGCAGCCAGGACAGGACCTTCACAGATACGCAGTATTTT. It yields the protein CASSQDRTFTDTQYF.

This clonotype has just a few counts. The rearrangement joins TRBV19 to TRBJ2-1, with D unclear. The CDR3 covers 15 residues. The V gene's germline CDR1 is LNHDA and CDR2 SQIVND (reference sequence). With 1 base removed from V and 0 bases from J, the gap between germline ends came to 7 bases. CDR3 sequence (DNA): TGTGCCAGTAGTATAGCGCGAAACTCCTACAATGAGCAGTTCTTC. Its translation is CASSIARNSYNEQFF.

The rearrangement links TRBV25-1 to TRBJ2-5, with 13 bases fitting TRBD2. The V gene's germline CDR1 is MGHDK and CDR2 SYGVNS. Trimming cost V 4 bases and J 4 bases; bases outside gene matches: 15. CDR3 size: 19 residues. The DNA of the CDR3 is TGTGCCAGCAGTGCTTTGACTAGCGGGAGGCCCCCGCAAGGAGAGACCCAGTACTTC. As protein: CASSALTSGRPPQGETQYF.